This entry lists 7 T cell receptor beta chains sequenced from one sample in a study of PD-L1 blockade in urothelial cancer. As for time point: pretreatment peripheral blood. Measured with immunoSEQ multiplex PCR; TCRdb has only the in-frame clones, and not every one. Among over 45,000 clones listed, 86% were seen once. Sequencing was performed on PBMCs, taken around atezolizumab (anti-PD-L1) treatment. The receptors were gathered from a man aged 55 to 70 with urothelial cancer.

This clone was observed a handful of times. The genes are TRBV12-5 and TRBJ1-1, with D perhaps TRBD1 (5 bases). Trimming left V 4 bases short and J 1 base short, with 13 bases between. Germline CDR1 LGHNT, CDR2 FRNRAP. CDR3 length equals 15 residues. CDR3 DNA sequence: TGTGCTAGTGGTTCAATGGGGGGAAGGAACACTGAAGCTTTCTTT. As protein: CASGSMGGRNTEAFF. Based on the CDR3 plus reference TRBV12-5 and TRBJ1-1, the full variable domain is DARVTQTPRHKVTEMGQEVTMRCQPILGHNTVFWYRQTMMQGLELLAYFRNRAPLDDSGMPKDRFSAEMPDATLATLKIQPSEPRDSAVYFCASGSMGGRNTEAFFGQGTRLTVV.

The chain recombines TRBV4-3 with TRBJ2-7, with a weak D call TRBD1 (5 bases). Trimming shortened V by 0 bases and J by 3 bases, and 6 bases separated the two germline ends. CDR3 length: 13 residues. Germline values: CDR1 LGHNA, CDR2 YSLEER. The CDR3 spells CASSQEQGYEQYF. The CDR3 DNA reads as TGCGCCAGCAGCCAAGAGCAGGGCTACGAGCAGTACTTC.

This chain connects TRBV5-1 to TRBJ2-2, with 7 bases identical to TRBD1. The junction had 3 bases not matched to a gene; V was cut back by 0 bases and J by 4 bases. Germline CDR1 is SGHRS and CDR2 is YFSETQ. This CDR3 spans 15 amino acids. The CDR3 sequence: CASSLGQGITGELFF. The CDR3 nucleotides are TGCGCCAGCAGCTTGGGACAGGGCATCACCGGGGAGCTGTTTTTT.

CDR3 loop: CASSQDIRLVAFF. The CDR3 DNA is TGTGCCAGCAGCCAGGACATCCGGCTAGTGGCTTTCTTT. This rearrangement joins TRBV2 to TRBJ1-1; perhaps TRBD1 as D (5 bases). The V gene's germline CDR1 is SNHLY and CDR2 FYNNEI. The CDR3 extends over 13 amino acids. The ends were cut back, 6 bases at V and 11 bases at J, with 19 bases in the middle.

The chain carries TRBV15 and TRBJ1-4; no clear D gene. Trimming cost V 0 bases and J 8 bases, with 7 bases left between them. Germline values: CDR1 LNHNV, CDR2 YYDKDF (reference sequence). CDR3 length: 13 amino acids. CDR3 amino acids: CATSRDRGEKLFF. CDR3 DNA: TGTGCCACCAGCAGAGATCGCGGGGAAAAACTGTTTTTT.

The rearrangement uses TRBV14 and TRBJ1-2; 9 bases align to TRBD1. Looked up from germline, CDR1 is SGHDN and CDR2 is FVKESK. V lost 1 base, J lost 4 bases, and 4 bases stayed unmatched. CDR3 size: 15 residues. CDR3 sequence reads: CASSQAGTGIYGYTF. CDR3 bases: TGTGCCAGCAGCCAAGCCGGGACAGGGATCTATGGCTACACCTTC.

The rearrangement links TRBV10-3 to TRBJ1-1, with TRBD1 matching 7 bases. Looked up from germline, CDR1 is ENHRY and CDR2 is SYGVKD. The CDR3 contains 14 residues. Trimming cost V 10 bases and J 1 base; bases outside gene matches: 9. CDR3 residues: CATQMTGRNTEAFF. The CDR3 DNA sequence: TGTGCCACCCAGATGACAGGGAGGAACACTGAAGCTTTCTTT.